The 21 T cell receptor beta chains below all came from one sample that was sequenced in a study of blood T cells in healthy people across ages. Next came a second PCR, run for about 6 to 12 cycles, which used a sample-barcoded 5' primer along with a J-beta primer mix. TCRdb re-called the 5' RACE reads through MiXCR, storing one row per CDR3 protein. The profile covers fewer than 900,000 distinct CDR3 sequences, with roughly 47% appearing a single time and around a fifth taken by the ten largest. The sequenced material came from blood. The receptors come from a woman aged 60-75 years in good health.

This clonotype came up a few times. This rearrangement joins TRBV5-1 to TRBJ1-5, with TRBD1 identical over 10 bases. Trimming at V came to 0 bases and at J to 2 bases, leaving 17 bases not matched to a gene. Germline CDR1 SGHRS, CDR2 YFSETQ. There are 21 residues in the CDR3. CDR3 region: CASSLVVYRDRGFFGNQPQHF. DNA for the CDR3: TGCGCCAGCAGCTTGGTAGTTTATCGGGACAGGGGCTTTTTTGGCAATCAGCCCCAGCATTTT.

This clonotype was seen a handful of times. The rearrangement links TRBV20-1 to TRBJ2-7; D remains ambiguous. CDR1 is DFQATT and CDR2 is SNEGSKA in the germline V gene (reference sequence). V was trimmed by 2 bases and J by 2 bases, leaving 7 bases between them. The CDR3 extends over 12 amino acids. CDR3 coding DNA: TGCAGTGCTAGACCACTTACCTACGAGCAGTACTTC. Its translation is CSARPLTYEQYF.

This clonotype occurred many times. The chain combines TRBV20-1 with TRBJ2-7; D possibly corresponds to TRBD1 (6 bases). CDR3 length: 14 amino acids. CDR1 and CDR2 from the germline V gene are DFQATT and SNEGSKA (reference sequence). The V end was cut by 0 bases, the J end by 2 bases, with 11 bases between. The CDR3: CSARDDRMAYEQYF. DNA for the CDR3: TGCAGTGCTAGAGATGACAGGATGGCCTACGAGCAGTACTTC.

This chain connects TRBV28 to TRBJ2-7; TRBD1 aligns across 9 bases. CDR1 and CDR2 (germline): MDHEN, SYDVKM. This CDR3 spans 16 amino acids. The V gene end was trimmed by 6 bases and the J gene end by 3 bases; junction bases not matched to a gene: 12. CDR3 nucleotide sequence: TGTGCCAGCAGCCCAACGACCGGGACAGGGTTCTACGAGCAGTACTTC. Its translation: CASSPTTGTGFYEQYF.

The chain carries TRBV7-9 and TRBJ2-5; 9 nucleotides line up with TRBD2. The CDR3 contains 15 residues. Germline-derived CDR1 and CDR2 are SEHNR and FQNEAQ (reference sequence). V shed 1 base, J shed 4 bases, and the junction held 4 bases outside the gene matches. The CDR3 nucleotides are TGTGCCAGCAGCTTAGAAGGGACTAGCTCAGAGACCCAGTACTTC. Its protein product is CASSLEGTSSETQYF.

This clonotype has just a few counts. This chain uses TRBV5-5 with TRBJ1-6; D gene unclear. Germline-derived CDR1 and CDR2 are SGHKS and YYEKEE (reference sequence). The CDR3 loop spans 16 amino acids. V was clipped by 5 bases and J by 0 bases, with 12 bases between them. The CDR3 protein is CASSRTGLSYNSPLHF. CDR3 nucleotides: TGTGCCAGCAGTCGGACGGGTCTCTCCTATAATTCACCCCTCCACTTT.

This clonotype showed up many times. This chain uses TRBV6-1 with TRBJ1-1; D remains unclear. Trimming pared 3 bases from V and 0 bases from J, leaving 8 bases between. CDR3 length: 14 amino acids. Per the germline V gene, CDR1 is MNHNS and CDR2 is SASEGT. The CDR3 region has the DNA TGTGCCAGCAGTGACCGTTACATGAACACTGAAGCTTTCTTT. Translation: CASSDRYMNTEAFF.

This clonotype has a count of ten or more. The chain joins TRBV10-3 to TRBJ1-1; D possibly corresponds to TRBD1 (5 bases). Germline assignment: CDR1 ENHRY and CDR2 SYGVKD. V lost 3 bases and J lost 6, with 8 bases in between. This CDR3 region has 12 residues. The CDR3 protein is CAISDGGSEAFF. DNA for the CDR3: TGTGCCATCAGTGATGGGGGGTCTGAAGCTTTCTTT.

This clonotype was counted only a few times. The rearrangement joins TRBV20-1 to TRBJ2-7; possibly TRBD2 for D (5 bases). Germline V gene data show CDR1 as DFQATT and CDR2 as SNEGSKA (reference sequence). CDR3 size: 11 residues. Trimming took 6 bases from V and 7 from J, leaving 13 bases between them. As DNA, the CDR3 is TGCAGTGCCCGGGCGGACTGGGAGCAGTACTTC. Protein product: CSARADWEQYF.

CDR3 DNA: TGCGCCAGCAGCCCCGGGTCACGGACAGGGGATTACGAGCAGTACTTC. It translates to CASSPGSRTGDYEQYF. The chain uses TRBV5-1 and TRBJ2-7, with 9 bases matching TRBD1. The CDR3 consists of 16 residues. The V gene's germline CDR1 is SGHRS and CDR2 YFSETQ. Trimming cost V 4 bases and J 4 bases; bases outside gene matches: 12. Based on the CDR3 plus reference TRBV5-1 and TRBJ2-7, the full variable domain is KAGVTQTPRYLIKTRGQQVTLSCSPISGHRSVSWYQQTPGQGLQFLFEYFSETQRNKGNFPGRFSGRQFSNSRSEMNVSTLELGDSALYLCASSPGSRTGDYEQYFGPGTRLTVT.

This clonotype appeared a few times. This chain connects TRBV7-3 to TRBJ2-2, with D tentatively TRBD1 (6 bases). The CDR3 covers 16 residues. Germline assignment: CDR1 SGHTA and CDR2 FQGTGA. V was cut by 5 bases and J by 2 bases, with 15 bases left in between. The CDR3 region is CASSHTGHSNTGELFF. The DNA of the CDR3 is TGTGCCAGCAGCCACACGGGACACTCAAACACCGGGGAGCTGTTTTTT.

The CDR3 region has the DNA TGTGCCAGCAGTTTATTCCTCGGACTAGCGGGGACCTCCTACGAGCAGTACTTC. Amino acids: CASSLFLGLAGTSYEQYF. The chain uses TRBV28 and TRBJ2-7; 12 bases agree with TRBD2. From germline, CDR1 is MDHEN and CDR2 SYDVKM. The V and J ends lost 1 base and 0 bases, in that order; junction bases with no gene match: 7. The CDR3 has 18 residues. The variable domain in full, with the rest retrieved from reference TRBV28 and TRBJ2-7, is DVKVTQSSRYLVKRTGEKVFLECVQDMDHENMFWYRQDPGLGLRLIYFSYDVKMKEKGDIPEGYSVSREKKERFSLILESASTNQTSMYLCASSLFLGLAGTSYEQYFGPGTRLTVT.

The chain is built from TRBV18 and TRBJ2-1, with 7 bases lining up with TRBD2. This CDR3 has 13 amino acids. Per germline, CDR1 KGHSH and CDR2 LQKENI. Unmatched junction bases numbered 4, after V lost 5 bases and J lost 6 bases. CDR3 DNA: TGTGCCAGCTCAAACCCGGGGGGCAATGAGCAGTTCTTC. Translation gives CASSNPGGNEQFF.

The J gene is TRBJ1-2, the V gene TRBV6-5; perhaps TRBD1 as D (5 bases). V shed 9 bases and J shed 7 bases, with 21 bases lying between them. There are 14 residues in the CDR3. Germline V gives CDR1 MNHEY, CDR2 SVGAGI. The CDR3 reads CASQQRGRSSGYTF. CDR3 nucleotide sequence: TGTGCCAGTCAACAACGGGGCAGATCGAGTGGCTACACCTTC.

The V and J genes are TRBV24-1 and TRBJ2-6; 7 bases are shared with TRBD1. The CDR3 sequence is 18 residues long. Trimming at V came to 4 bases and at J to 1 base, leaving 9 bases not matched to a gene. Germline loops: CDR1 KGHDR, CDR2 SFDVKD. CDR3 sequence: CATSDPGQLLSGANVLTF. CDR3 DNA: TGTGCCACCAGTGACCCGGGACAGTTATTATCTGGGGCCAACGTCCTGACTTTC.

The gene calls are TRBV12-3 or TRBV12-4 and TRBJ1-2; 8 bases fit TRBD1. There are 17 residues in the CDR3. V trimming: 4 bases; J trimming: 6 bases; junction bases outside the gene matches: 16. CDR3: CASSSTLGTGLVDGYTF. As DNA, the CDR3 is TGTGCCAGCAGTTCAACCCTAGGGACAGGTCTGGTGGATGGCTACACCTTC.

This clonotype was counted many times. The chain has TRBV5-1 and TRBJ2-1; D unresolved. Trimming took off 2 bases at V and 5 bases at J, with 5 bases between the two ends. The germline V gene has CDR1 SGHRS and CDR2 YFSETQ. The CDR3 length is 12 residues. Here the CDR3 reads CASSFGDNEQFF. In DNA, the CDR3 is TGCGCCAGCAGCTTCGGTGACAATGAGCAGTTCTTC. Full variable domain (outside the CDR3, taken from reference TRBV5-1 and TRBJ2-1): KAGVTQTPRYLIKTRGQQVTLSCSPISGHRSVSWYQQTPGQGLQFLFEYFSETQRNKGNFPGRFSGRQFSNSRSEMNVSTLELGDSALYLCASSFGDNEQFFGPGTRLTVL.

This sequence joins TRBV3-1 and TRBJ1-5, with D possibly matching TRBD1 (6 bases). Trimming took off 0 bases at V and 0 bases at J, with 15 bases between the two ends. CDR1 and CDR2 from the germline V gene are LGHDT and YNNKEL (reference sequence). The CDR3 sequence is 18 residues long. The CDR3 nucleotides read TGTGCCAGCAGCCAAGATGGAGGCAGGGGCCCTAGCAATCAGCCCCAGCATTTT. Protein: CASSQDGGRGPSNQPQHF.

The rearrangement uses TRBV28 and TRBJ1-4, with D tentatively TRBD1 (5 bases). The CDR3 runs to 14 residues. Germline CDR1 MDHEN, CDR2 SYDVKM. The V end lost 5 bases, the J end lost 8 bases, and 15 bases lay between the germline ends. In DNA form, the CDR3 reads TGTGCCAGCAGTCCGTCCGGGGCCGGGGAAAAACTGTTTTTT. Protein: CASSPSGAGEKLFF.

The chain recombines TRBV4-2 with TRBJ2-2, with TRBD2 matching 7 bases. From germline, CDR1 is LGHNA and CDR2 YNFKEQ. This CDR3 has 17 residues. V lost 3 bases, J lost 1 base, and 8 bases stayed unmatched. CDR3 bases: TGTGCCAGCAGCCATGATGGGCCGGGGGGGAACACCGGGGAGCTGTTTTTT. Protein: CASSHDGPGGNTGELFF.

This clonotype was recorded a few times. This chain links TRBV28 with TRBJ2-5; D is perhaps TRBD1 or TRBD2 (5 bases each). The CDR3 totals 13 residues. Germline V gene data show CDR1 as MDHEN and CDR2 as SYDVKM. V gave up 5 bases and J gave up 1 base, with 8 bases separating them. CDR3 loop: CASSGGFQETQYF. The CDR3 DNA is TGTGCCAGCAGTGGGGGATTCCAAGAGACCCAGTACTTC.